The entry that follows covers one TCR beta chain sequence. The target antigen is unknown. This entry is derived from a study of T cells in Graves' hyperthyroidism and ophthalmopathy. General study findings and limits: Separating ophthalmopathy from stable hyperthyroidism was achieved by a 13 V-J model.

CDR1 and CDR2 (germline): MNHEY, SMNVEV (reference sequence). The CDR3 loop spans 15 amino acids. Trimming took off 1 base at V and 3 bases at J, with 7 bases between the two ends. Amplification of TCR beta CDR3 regions used RNA as the template. When the TCR CDR3 underwent first-round RT-PCR, the HTBI primer set was used. TCRdb reanalysed the multiplex PCR reads using MiXCR and keeps one entry per CDR3 protein. The repertoire holds under 550,000 distinct CDR3 sequences, with approximately 14% as singletons. Sequenced: blood. This receptor was obtained from a woman aged 18-29 years with Graves' hyperthyroidism. V and J are TRBV27 and TRBJ2-6, with D unresolved. The CDR3 is CASSLWADGANVLTF. CDR3 nucleotide sequence: TGTGCCAGCAGTTTATGGGCAGATGGGGCCAACGTCCTGACTTTC.